What follows is one T cell receptor (beta chain) and its context. Its antigen is as yet unknown. Assay: immunoSEQ multiplex PCR; the TCRdb copy retains only in-frame clones and omits some. The table has some 2.1 million clones, around 95% seen once; the top ten hold under 0.15%. These data come from a study of shared clonotypes between healthy human individuals. Turning to the study itself: For every donor, three CD4 naive, three CD4 memory, two CD8 naive and one CD8 memory plates were used. Findings of the study overall: In general, naive subsets displayed greater estimated richness than memory subsets did.

Germline V gene lookup returns CDR1 SGHTA and CDR2 FQGNSA. The CDR3 contains 16 residues. V was trimmed by 2 bases and J by 0 bases, leaving 11 bases between them. This sequence originates from a man between 18 and 35 years old in good health. Sequences were obtained from naive CD4+ T cells sorted from blood. Subset defined: CD45RA+ positively selected. This chain joins TRBV7-2 and TRBJ2-4, with D uncertain. CDR3 loop: CASSLFFDKAKNIQYF. The CDR3, as DNA: TGTGCCAGCAGCTTATTCTTCGATAAAGCCAAAAACATTCAGTACTTC.